The next 20 T cell receptor beta chains were all read from a single sample in a study of blood T cell repertoires in COVID-19. Libraries were prepared by immunoSEQ multiplex PCR; TCRdb keeps only in-frame clonotypes and omits some of them. The table includes about 100,000 clones, roughly 78% detected once. The sample taken for sequencing was peripheral blood. The receptors derive from an elderly woman with active or convalescent COVID-19.

The chain uses TRBV18 and TRBJ2-5; 7 bases map to TRBD1. V trimming: 6 bases; J trimming: 1 base; junction bases outside the gene matches: 2. CDR1 and CDR2 from the germline V gene are KGHSH and LQKENI. The CDR3 extends over 13 amino acids. In DNA form, the CDR3 reads TGTGCCAGCTCCGACAGGGCCCAAGAGACCCAGTACTTC. This encodes CASSDRAQETQYF.

The chain joins TRBV7-9 to TRBJ2-1; 16 bases match TRBD2. The V gene's germline CDR1 is SEHNR and CDR2 FQNEAQ (reference sequence). There are 17 residues in the CDR3. Trimming took 7 bases from V and 12 from J; bases not matched to a gene: 15. In DNA form, the CDR3 reads TGTGCCAGCACCCCGGGACTAGCGGGAGGGCCTAGGGAGGGGCAGTTCTTC. Translation gives CASTPGLAGGPREGQFF.

The chain carries TRBV4-1 and TRBJ2-5; D may be TRBD2 (6 bases). Trimming took off 0 bases at V and 5 bases at J, with 10 bases between the two ends. Germline assignment: CDR1 MGHRA and CDR2 YSYEKL. This CDR3 is 14 amino acids long. The CDR3 coding sequence is TGCGCCAGCAGCCAAGAAGGGACTGAGGAGACCCAGTACTTC. Its translation: CASSQEGTEETQYF.

CDR3 in amino acids: CASSLRGGNTGELFF. The CDR3 DNA follows: TGTGCCAGCAGCTTGAGGGGGGGGAACACCGGGGAGCTGTTTTTT. The chain is built from TRBV5-4 and TRBJ2-2; possibly TRBD2 for D (7 bases). The CDR3 sequence is 15 residues long. Trimming took 1 base from V and 1 from J, leaving 8 bases between them. Germline V gene sequence: CDR1 SGHNT, CDR2 YYREEE (reference sequence).

This chain joins TRBV2 and TRBJ1-3, with D uncertain. V was cut by 4 bases and J by 0 bases, with 22 bases left in between. The length of the CDR3 is 19 residues. Germline V gene lookup returns CDR1 SNHLY and CDR2 FYNNEI. The CDR3 loop reads CASSGPAGFSTSSGNTIYF. The CDR3 DNA reads TGTGCCAGCAGTGGCCCGGCCGGGTTTTCGACGAGCTCTGGAAACACCATATATTTT.

The chain has TRBV9 and TRBJ2-3; 10 bases fit TRBD2. The J segment lost 6 bases and the V segment lost 0 bases, leaving 13 bases of the junction unmatched. The CDR3 contains 18 residues. CDR1 is SGDLS and CDR2 is YYNGEE in the germline V gene. The CDR3 loop reads CASSVGKREGPISDTQYF. In nucleotides, the CDR3 is TGTGCCAGCAGCGTAGGAAAGCGGGAGGGCCCCATATCCGATACGCAGTATTTT.

The chain employs TRBV6-1 and TRBJ1-1; D ambiguous. The germline V and J ends were trimmed by 0 bases and 4 bases, with 3 bases remaining between them. Germline V gives CDR1 MNHNS, CDR2 SASEGT. This CDR3 has 12 amino acids. This chain's CDR3 is CASSEALTEAFF. The CDR3, as DNA: TGTGCCAGCAGTGAAGCCCTCACTGAAGCTTTCTTT.

The chain carries TRBV27 and TRBJ2-1, with TRBD1 as a possible D gene (5 bases). Germline-derived CDR1 and CDR2 are MNHEY and SMNVEV (reference sequence). The CDR3 runs 14 residues. Trimming removed 3 bases from V and 6 bases from J, with 12 bases in between. The CDR3 DNA reads as TGTGCCAGCAGTTTGGAAGTCCAGGGCAATGAGCAGTTCTTC. Its protein is CASSLEVQGNEQFF.

The chain is built from TRBV27 and TRBJ1-5; TRBD1 matches 7 bases. Trimming took 6 bases from V and 7 from J; bases not matched to a gene: 12. Germline CDR1 is MNHEY and CDR2 is SMNVEV (reference sequence). This CDR3 comprises 15 residues. The DNA for the CDR3 is TGTGCCAGCAGCCCCACAGGGGTAATCAACCAGCCCCAGCATTTT. This gives the protein CASSPTGVINQPQHF.

The chain carries TRBV6-5 and TRBJ2-3; 9 nucleotides line up with TRBD1. CDR3 length: 15 amino acids. Germline V lookup: CDR1 MNHEY, CDR2 SVGAGI. V lost 6 bases, J lost 5 bases, and 9 bases stayed unmatched. This chain's CDR3 is CASSSRDRVRDTQYF. The CDR3 DNA follows: TGTGCCAGCAGCAGCCGGGACAGGGTAAGAGATACGCAGTATTTT.

The V gene is TRBV6-1, the J gene TRBJ2-5; TRBD2 matches 9 bases. J gave up 1 base and V 3 bases, and 6 bases lay outside the gene matches. Germline CDR1 and CDR2: MNHNS and SASEGT. The CDR3 spans 16 residues. The CDR3, as DNA: TGTGCCAGCAGTGACGTAGCGGGAGCGATCCAAGAGACCCAGTACTTC. Translated, it gives CASSDVAGAIQETQYF.

The V and J genes are TRBV4-3 and TRBJ2-1; TRBD2 aligns across 10 bases. J was trimmed by 7 bases and V by 0 bases; bases with no gene match: 9. CDR1 and CDR2 from the germline V gene are LGHNA and YSLEER. CDR3 length: 17 residues. Here the CDR3 reads CASSQEGPTSGINEQFF. CDR3 bases: TGCGCCAGCAGCCAAGAGGGTCCAACTAGCGGGATAAATGAGCAGTTCTTC.

This clone was observed many times. The chain has TRBV2 and TRBJ2-5; tentative D call: TRBD2 (5 bases). Germline CDR1 is SNHLY and CDR2 is FYNNEI. The CDR3 is 14 residues long. The germline V and J ends were trimmed by 3 bases and 1 base, with 9 bases remaining between them. The CDR3, as DNA: TGTGCCAGCAGTGAGGTGACTACCCAAGAGACCCAGTACTTC. This encodes CASSEVTTQETQYF. Using reference TRBV2 and TRBJ2-5 for the parts outside the CDR3, the full variable domain is EPEVTQTPSHQVTQMGQEVILRCVPISNHLYFYWYRQILGQKVEFLVSFYNNEISEKSEIFDDQFSVERPDGSNFTLKIRSTKLEDSAMYFCASSEVTTQETQYFGPGTRLLVL.

This clone occurred once. The chain employs TRBV27 and TRBJ2-1; 8 positions agree with TRBD2. CDR3 length: 17 amino acids. Germline lookup yields CDR1 MNHEY and CDR2 SMNVEV (reference sequence). Trimming cost V 0 bases and J 1 base; bases outside gene matches: 5. The CDR3 loop is CASSLSWAGGSYNEQFF. The CDR3 DNA sequence: TGTGCCAGCAGTTTATCGTGGGCGGGAGGTTCCTACAATGAGCAGTTCTTC.

The chain carries TRBV6-5 and TRBJ2-7; TRBD2 aligns across 7 bases. CDR1 MNHEY and CDR2 SVGAGI come from the germline V gene. With 6 bases clipped from V and 2 bases from J, the junction kept 4 bases outside the gene matches. This CDR3 is built from 13 residues. The CDR3 DNA is TGTGCCAGCAGGGCTAGCGGAACCTACGAGCAGTACTTC. Translated, it gives CASRASGTYEQYF.

This clone was detected once. This chain joins TRBV6-4 and TRBJ1-2; D possibly corresponds to TRBD1 (6 bases). The CDR3 sequence is 15 residues long. V was trimmed by 5 bases and J by 6 bases, leaving 19 bases between them. Germline V gene data show CDR1 as MRHNA and CDR2 as SNTAGT. The CDR3 nucleotides read TGTGCCAGCAGTCCCGAGACAGGACCTTTGCATGGCTACACCTTC. Its protein product is CASSPETGPLHGYTF.

The CDR3 is CATSRDRVTSGWNEQFF. Written as DNA, the CDR3 is TGTGCCACCAGCAGAGACAGGGTGACTAGCGGATGGAATGAGCAGTTCTTC. This chain links TRBV15 with TRBJ2-1; 9 bases map to TRBD2. The ends lost 0 bases at V and 7 bases at J; junction bases unmatched: 10. The CDR3 runs 17 residues. Germline V gene lookup returns CDR1 LNHNV and CDR2 YYDKDF (reference sequence).

The chain employs TRBV14 and TRBJ2-5; D is undetermined. CDR1 is SGHDN and CDR2 is FVKESK in the germline V gene. CDR3 length: 12 residues. V was trimmed by 2 bases and J by 2 bases, leaving 3 bases between them. The CDR3 spells CASSQTQETQYF. CDR3 DNA: TGTGCCAGCAGCCAAACACAAGAGACCCAGTACTTC.

This chain links TRBV7-3 with TRBJ2-7; D might be TRBD1 (6 bases). Germline CDR1 SGHTA, CDR2 FQGTGA. V lost 5 bases and J lost 4, with 18 bases in between. This CDR3 spans 15 amino acids. CDR3 DNA: TGTGCCAGCAGCCCAAACCGGGACACTGCTTACGAGCAGTACTTC. Translation: CASSPNRDTAYEQYF.

CDR3 in amino acids: CASSRRPTLNTEAFF. The CDR3 nucleotides are TGTGCCAGTAGTAGGCGGCCCACCTTAAACACTGAAGCTTTCTTT. J is TRBJ1-1 and V is TRBV19, with D unresolved. This CDR3 contains 15 residues. Germline values: CDR1 LNHDA, CDR2 SQIVND (reference sequence). The V end was cut by 4 bases, the J end by 2 bases, with 14 bases between.